Below, one T cell receptor (beta chain) is given with its context. Its matching antigen is unknown. The length of the CDR3 is 12 residues. The ends lost 6 bases at V and 8 bases at J; junction bases unmatched: 5. Germline CDR1 MNHNS, CDR2 SASEGT. For the second PCR, which ran for roughly 6 to 12 cycles, a sample-barcoded 5' primer and a J-beta primer mix were used. MiXCR, applied by TCRdb to the 5' RACE reads, yields one record per CDR3 protein. The sample holds roughly 930,000 distinct CDR3 sequences, under 50% seen once. This sample is part of a study of blood T cells in healthy people across ages. Overall study findings and caveats: Donor CMV status, an unknown factor, possibly confounded changes in expanded clonotypes. No conclusive comparison of naive versus antigen-experienced cells was possible with unsorted PBMCs. Observed TCR beta diversity per million T cells went down as age went up. This fall followed a roughly linear course with age.

Sequenced: blood. The sequence was obtained from a man younger than 45 in good health. The chain has TRBV6-1 and TRBJ2-7, with 9 bases that match TRBD1. The CDR3 sequence is CASSWDREKQYF. The DNA for the CDR3 is TGTGCCAGCAGCTGGGACAGGGAAAAGCAGTACTTC.